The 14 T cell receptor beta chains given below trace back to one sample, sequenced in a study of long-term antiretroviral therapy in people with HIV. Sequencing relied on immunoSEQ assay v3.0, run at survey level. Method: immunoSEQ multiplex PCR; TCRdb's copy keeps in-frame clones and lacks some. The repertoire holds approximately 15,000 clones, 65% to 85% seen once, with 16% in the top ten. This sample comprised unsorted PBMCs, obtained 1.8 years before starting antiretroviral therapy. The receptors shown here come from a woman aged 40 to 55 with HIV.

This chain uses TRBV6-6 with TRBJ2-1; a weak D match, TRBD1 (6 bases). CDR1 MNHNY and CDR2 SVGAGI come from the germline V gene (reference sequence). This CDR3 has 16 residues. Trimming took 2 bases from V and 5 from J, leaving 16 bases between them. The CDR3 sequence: CASSYGGRQRNNEQFF. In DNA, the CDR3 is TGTGCCAGCAGTTACGGGGGCCGACAGCGAAACAATGAGCAGTTCTTC.

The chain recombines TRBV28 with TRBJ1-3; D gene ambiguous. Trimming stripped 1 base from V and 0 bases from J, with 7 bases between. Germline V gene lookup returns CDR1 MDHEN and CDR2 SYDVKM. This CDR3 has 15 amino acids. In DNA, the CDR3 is TGTGCCAGCAGTTTATTAGGCAGCTCTGGAAACACCATATATTTT. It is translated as CASSLLGSSGNTIYF.

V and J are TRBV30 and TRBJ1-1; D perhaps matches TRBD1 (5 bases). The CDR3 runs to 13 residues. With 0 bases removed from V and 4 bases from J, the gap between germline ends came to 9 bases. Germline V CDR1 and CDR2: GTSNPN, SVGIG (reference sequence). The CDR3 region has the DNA TGTGCCTGGAGTGTAAGAGGGGCCACTGAAGCTTTCTTT. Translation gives CAWSVRGATEAFF.

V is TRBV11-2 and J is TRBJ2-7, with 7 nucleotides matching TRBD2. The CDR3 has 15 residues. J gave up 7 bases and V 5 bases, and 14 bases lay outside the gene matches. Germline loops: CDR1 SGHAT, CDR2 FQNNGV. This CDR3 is CASSPAGTTSGEQYF. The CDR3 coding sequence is TGTGCCAGCAGCCCCGCCGGGACTACATCTGGGGAGCAGTACTTC. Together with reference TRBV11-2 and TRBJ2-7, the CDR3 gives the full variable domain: EAGVAQSPRYKIIEKRQSVAFWCNPISGHATLYWYQQILGQGPKLLIQFQNNGVVDDSQLPKDRFSAERLKGVDSTLKIQPAKLEDSAVYLCASSPAGTTSGEQYFGPGTRLTVT.

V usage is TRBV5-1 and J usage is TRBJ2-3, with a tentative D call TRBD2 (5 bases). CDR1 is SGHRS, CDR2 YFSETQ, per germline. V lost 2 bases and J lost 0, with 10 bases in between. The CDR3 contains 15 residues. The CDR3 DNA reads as TGCGCCAGCAGCTTAAATTCGGGGAGCACAGATACGCAGTATTTT. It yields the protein CASSLNSGSTDTQYF.

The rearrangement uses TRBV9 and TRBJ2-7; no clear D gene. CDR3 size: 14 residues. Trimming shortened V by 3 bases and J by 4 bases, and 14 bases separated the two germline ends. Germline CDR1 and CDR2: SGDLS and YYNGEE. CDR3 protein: CASSGTDGFYEQYF. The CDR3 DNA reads TGTGCCAGCAGCGGAACGGACGGATTTTACGAGCAGTACTTC.

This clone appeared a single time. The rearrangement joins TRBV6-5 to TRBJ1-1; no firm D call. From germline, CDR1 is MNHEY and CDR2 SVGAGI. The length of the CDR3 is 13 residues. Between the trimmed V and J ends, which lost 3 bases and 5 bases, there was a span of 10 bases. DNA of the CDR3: TGTGCCAGCAGTTATTCGTGGGTTACTGAAGCTTTCTTT. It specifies CASSYSWVTEAFF.

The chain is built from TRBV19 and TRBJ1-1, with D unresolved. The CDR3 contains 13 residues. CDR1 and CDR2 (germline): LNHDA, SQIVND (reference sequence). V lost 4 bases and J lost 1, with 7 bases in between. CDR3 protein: CASSTRGNTEAFF. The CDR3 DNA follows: TGTGCCAGTAGTACGCGCGGGAACACTGAAGCTTTCTTT.

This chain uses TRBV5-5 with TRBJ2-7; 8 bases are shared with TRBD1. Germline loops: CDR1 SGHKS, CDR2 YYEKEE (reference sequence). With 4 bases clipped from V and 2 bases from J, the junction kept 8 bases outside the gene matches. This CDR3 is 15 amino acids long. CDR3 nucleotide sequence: TGTGCCAGCAGCCCCTGGGACAGGCAAACCTACGAGCAGTACTTC. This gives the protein CASSPWDRQTYEQYF.

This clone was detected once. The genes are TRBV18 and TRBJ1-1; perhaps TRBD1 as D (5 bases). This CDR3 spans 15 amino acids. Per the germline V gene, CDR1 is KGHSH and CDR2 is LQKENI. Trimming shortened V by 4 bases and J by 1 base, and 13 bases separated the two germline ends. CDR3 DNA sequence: TGTGCCAGCTCACTTGGTGGAGGGGAGAACACTGAAGCTTTCTTT. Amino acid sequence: CASSLGGGENTEAFF.

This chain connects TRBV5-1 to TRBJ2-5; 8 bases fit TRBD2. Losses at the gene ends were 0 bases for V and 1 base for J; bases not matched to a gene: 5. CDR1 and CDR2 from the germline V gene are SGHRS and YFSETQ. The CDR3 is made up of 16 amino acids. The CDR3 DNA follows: TGCGCCAGCAGCTTGGTTGCGGGGGGCGGCCAAGAGACCCAGTACTTC. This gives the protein CASSLVAGGGQETQYF.

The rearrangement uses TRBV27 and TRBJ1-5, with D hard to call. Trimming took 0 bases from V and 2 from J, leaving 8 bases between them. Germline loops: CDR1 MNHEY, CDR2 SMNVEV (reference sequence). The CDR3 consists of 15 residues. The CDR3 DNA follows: TGTGCCAGCAGTTTATCCACAGTGGGCAATCAGCCCCAGCATTTT. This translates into CASSLSTVGNQPQHF.

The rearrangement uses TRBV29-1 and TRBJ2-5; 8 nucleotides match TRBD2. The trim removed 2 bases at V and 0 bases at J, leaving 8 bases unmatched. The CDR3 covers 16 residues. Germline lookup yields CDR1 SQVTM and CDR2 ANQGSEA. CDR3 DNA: TGCAGCGTTGAACTAGCACTAGCGGAGTACCAAGAGACCCAGTACTTC. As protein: CSVELALAEYQETQYF.

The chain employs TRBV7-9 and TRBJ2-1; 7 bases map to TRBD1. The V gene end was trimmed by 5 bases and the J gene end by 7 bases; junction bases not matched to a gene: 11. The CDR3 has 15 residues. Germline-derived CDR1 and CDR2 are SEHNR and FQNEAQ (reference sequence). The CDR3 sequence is CASSPPGTAANEQFF. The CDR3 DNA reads TGTGCCAGCAGCCCACCCGGGACAGCGGCTAATGAGCAGTTCTTC.